This T cell receptor (beta chain) was observed in a study of cytomegalovirus exposure and HLA in healthy donors. Details on this clone: The antigen remains undetermined.

Findings and caveats of the study: Differences between HLA loci emerged in a later analysis of TCR association rates, with DRB1 most and HLA-C fewest. The study dropped some indistinguishable V segments, TRBV6-2 and TRBV6-3 among them. Both high specificity and high sensitivity reportedly marked the classifier's diagnosis of cytomegalovirus status.

The ends were cut back, 4 bases at V and 5 bases at J, with 10 bases in the middle. This CDR3 is 13 amino acids long. From germline, CDR1 is SGHTA and CDR2 FQGTGA. This PCR relied on a set of 60 Vbeta primers and 13 Jbeta primers. Measured with immunoSEQ multiplex PCR; TCRdb has only the in-frame clones, and not every one. Counted here are 90,000 to 150,000 clones, around 63% occurring once; the ten biggest clones make up 9% to 10%. Sample: PBMCs. The source is a man aged 35-49 years in good health and CMV-seropositive. The chain uses TRBV7-3 and TRBJ2-3; D not resolved. CDR3 region: CASSSSPLDTQYF. In nucleotides, the CDR3 is TGTGCCAGCAGCTCTTCCCCTCTAGATACGCAGTATTTT.